The 27 T cell receptor beta chains in this list originate from one sample, sequenced in a study of T-cell memory formation after mild COVID-19. Each CDR3 protein is one row after TCRdb ran MiXCR on the 5' RACE reads. The table lists some 600,000 distinct CDR3 sequences, 17% of them singletons, with about 7.4% in the top ten. The sample was PBMCs or a T cell subset sorted from them (not recorded which). The receptors stem from an adult woman who had mild COVID-19 (a few samples of this study predate the infection). Cell type and time point are not known.

The rearrangement joins TRBV11-2 to TRBJ2-1; D gene unclear. V lost 3 bases and J 7 bases, leaving 7 bases between the germline ends. The CDR3 spans 12 residues. Germline-derived CDR1 and CDR2 are SGHAT and FQNNGV. The CDR3 sequence is CASSFDRNEQFF. CDR3 DNA: TGTGCCAGCAGCTTCGATAGAAATGAGCAGTTCTTC.

The CDR3 DNA reads TGTGCCAGCAGCTTGGAACCCGGGATGCGGCAGTACGTC. Protein sequence: CASSLEPGMRQYV. The chain links TRBV5-5 to TRBJ2-7, with D perhaps matching TRBD2 (5 bases). The CDR3 extends over 13 amino acids. V was pared by 0 bases and J by 9 bases, with 13 bases between. The germline CDR1 and CDR2 sequences are SGHKS and YYEKEE (reference sequence).

This rearrangement joins TRBV20-1 to TRBJ2-1, with 16 bases aligning to TRBD2. Germline CDR1 and CDR2: DFQATT and SNEGSKA (reference sequence). The junction had 4 bases not matched to a gene; V was cut back by 6 bases and J by 5 bases. The CDR3 sequence is 15 residues long. The CDR3 DNA follows: TGCAGTGCGGGGACTAGCGGGAGGGCCGACAATGAGCAGTTCTTC. Its protein product is CSAGTSGRADNEQFF.

The CDR3 DNA is TGCGCCAGCAGCTTGGGGACAGGGATGAGTTATGGGAATTCACCCCTCCACTTT. Residues: CASSLGTGMSYGNSPLHF. The rearrangement joins TRBV5-1 to TRBJ1-6; 8 bases fit TRBD1. Per the germline V gene, CDR1 is SGHRS and CDR2 is YFSETQ. The CDR3 totals 18 residues. The J segment lost 7 bases and the V segment lost 0 bases, leaving 12 bases of the junction unmatched. The entire variable domain, with the rest obtained from reference TRBV5-1 and TRBJ1-6, is as follows: KAGVTQTPRYLIKTRGQQVTLSCSPISGHRSVSWYQQTPGQGLQFLFEYFSETQRNKGNFPGRFSGRQFSNSRSEMNVSTLELGDSALYLCASSLGTGMSYGNSPLHFGNGTRLTVT.

In this sample, this clonotype turned up a few times. The CDR3 protein is CASSLSGGANEQFF. The DNA of the CDR3 is TGCGCCAGCAGCTTGAGTGGGGGGGCGAATGAGCAGTTCTTC. The chain joins TRBV5-1 to TRBJ2-1, with D perhaps TRBD2 (7 bases). Germline CDR1 SGHRS, CDR2 YFSETQ. V shed 1 base and J shed 7 bases, with 12 bases lying between them. CDR3 length equals 14 residues.

This clonotype was seen more than once but under ten times. The rearrangement joins TRBV7-9 to TRBJ2-3; TRBD1 matches at 7 bases. Germline V gene sequence: CDR1 SEHNR, CDR2 FQNEAQ (reference sequence). This CDR3 has 14 amino acids. V was pared by 2 bases and J by 7 bases, with 6 bases of the junction left unmatched. CDR3 residues: CASSLSLQGYTQYF. CDR3 coding DNA: TGTGCCAGCAGCTTATCCCTACAGGGGTATACGCAGTATTTT.

This clonotype has just a few counts. V is TRBV11-2 and J is TRBJ1-2; D gene ambiguous. This CDR3 comprises 16 residues. V was shortened by 0 bases and J by 4 bases, with 15 bases between the two germline ends. Germline loops: CDR1 SGHAT, CDR2 FQNNGV. The CDR3 coding sequence is TGTGCCAGCAGCTTAGATGGGCCTTCCTTACGCTATGGCTACACCTTC. Translation gives CASSLDGPSLRYGYTF.

The V gene is TRBV28, the J gene TRBJ1-1; TRBD1 aligns across 11 bases. CDR1 is MDHEN and CDR2 is SYDVKM in the germline V gene. CDR3 size: 11 residues. The CDR3 sequence: CESGTGGAAFF. Here the CDR3 DNA reads TGTGAGAGTGGGACAGGGGGGGCTGCTTTCTTT.

This rearrangement joins TRBV6-1 to TRBJ2-5; possibly TRBD1 for D (5 bases). Looked up from germline, CDR1 is MNHNS and CDR2 is SASEGT. The CDR3 length is 16 residues. V lost 7 bases to trimming and J lost 2 bases, with 20 bases between them. DNA of the CDR3: TGTGCCAGCACTTACTGGGTTGGACACGAGCAAGAGACCCAGTACTTC. Its translation is CASTYWVGHEQETQYF.

The chain combines TRBV7-6 with TRBJ2-1; 13 bases agree with TRBD2. The CDR3 runs 14 residues. Germline values: CDR1 SGHVS, CDR2 FNYEAQ. J was trimmed by 13 bases and V by 1 base; bases with no gene match: 4. CDR3 in amino acids: CASSLGGLAGVQFF. For the CDR3, the DNA is TGTGCCAGCAGCTTAGGAGGACTAGCGGGAGTACAGTTCTTC.

This clonotype was counted at least ten times. This chain joins TRBV5-1 and TRBJ2-7; weak D call: TRBD2 (5 bases). This CDR3 is 12 amino acids long. The V end was cut by 1 base, the J end by 7 bases, with 9 bases between. Germline loops: CDR1 SGHRS, CDR2 YFSETQ. CDR3 nucleotide sequence: TGCGCCAGCAGCTTGTCCAGGAGGGAGCAGTACTTC. Protein product: CASSLSRREQYF.

This chain links TRBV6-6 with TRBJ1-1, with D unclear. V dropped 0 bases and J dropped 4 bases, with 9 bases sitting between them. Germline CDR1 MNHNY, CDR2 SVGAGI (reference sequence). The CDR3 length is 14 residues. CDR3 sequence (DNA): TGTGCCAGCAGTTACTCGACTCTGGCCACTGAAGCTTTCTTT. This encodes CASSYSTLATEAFF.

This chain joins TRBV2 and TRBJ1-2, with D tentatively TRBD1 (5 bases). The V end lost 4 bases, the J end lost 7 bases, and 16 bases lay between the germline ends. Germline CDR1 and CDR2: SNHLY and FYNNEI. The CDR3 loop spans 14 amino acids. In DNA, the CDR3 is TGTGCCAGCAGTGCCTCCCGGGACGGTACTGGCTACACCTTC. It yields the protein CASSASRDGTGYTF.

The V and J genes are TRBV6-2 or TRBV6-3 and TRBJ2-1; maybe TRBD2 (6 bases). There are 15 residues in the CDR3. Trimming shortened V by 2 bases and J by 1 base, and 9 bases separated the two germline ends. The germline V gene encodes CDR1 MNHEY and CDR2 SVGEGT. The CDR3 loop is CASSYSGLSYNEQFF. The DNA for the CDR3 is TGTGCCAGCAGTTACAGTGGACTATCCTACAATGAGCAGTTCTTC.

The V gene is TRBV24-1, the J gene TRBJ1-2, with D maybe TRBD1 (5 bases). Germline-derived CDR1 and CDR2 are KGHDR and SFDVKD. Trimming cost V 5 bases and J 3 bases, with 9 bases left between them. This CDR3 contains 13 residues. CDR3: CATSVGVDYGYTF. In nucleotides, the CDR3 is TGTGCCACCAGTGTGGGGGTCGACTATGGCTACACCTTC.

This clonotype was recorded a few times. The rearrangement joins TRBV5-5 to TRBJ1-2; D gene ambiguous. CDR3 length: 14 residues. In germline, CDR1 is SGHKS, CDR2 YYEKEE (reference sequence). V was cut by 0 bases and J by 6 bases, with 12 bases left in between. The CDR3: CASSLGAGRDGYTF. The CDR3 DNA is TGTGCCAGCAGCTTGGGTGCAGGCAGAGATGGCTACACCTTC.

The chain is built from TRBV20-1 and TRBJ2-1; 11 bases fit TRBD2. Losses at the gene ends were 4 bases for V and 2 bases for J; bases not matched to a gene: 4. This CDR3 is 15 amino acids long. Germline V gene data show CDR1 as DFQATT and CDR2 as SNEGSKA (reference sequence). The DNA of the CDR3 is TGCAGTGCTACCCCTAGCGGGGGGACCTACAATGAGCAGTTCTTC. This sequence encodes CSATPSGGTYNEQFF.

This chain links TRBV29-1 with TRBJ2-3; a possible D gene is TRBD1 (6 bases). The ends were cut back, 4 bases at V and 2 bases at J, with 16 bases in the middle. In germline, CDR1 is SQVTM, CDR2 ANQGSEA. CDR3 length: 15 amino acids. This chain's CDR3 is CSVVWDGQNTDTQYF. CDR3 nucleotide sequence: TGCAGCGTTGTGTGGGACGGACAGAACACAGATACGCAGTATTTT.

The genes are TRBV5-1 and TRBJ2-2; no clear D gene. Trimming left V 0 bases short and J 6 bases short, with 18 bases between. CDR3 length: 17 residues. The germline CDR1 and CDR2 sequences are SGHRS and YFSETQ. The CDR3 bases are TGCGCCAGCAGCTTGGAAACAGCCCAACAAAGTCCCGGGGAGCTGTTTTTT. It translates to CASSLETAQQSPGELFF. The full variable domain, completed using reference TRBV5-1 and TRBJ2-2, is KAGVTQTPRYLIKTRGQQVTLSCSPISGHRSVSWYQQTPGQGLQFLFEYFSETQRNKGNFPGRFSGRQFSNSRSEMNVSTLELGDSALYLCASSLETAQQSPGELFFGEGSRLTVL.

This chain uses TRBV5-1 with TRBJ2-7; 10 nucleotides agree with TRBD1. V lost 4 bases and J lost 2; bases outside the gene matches: 3. Per the germline V gene, CDR1 is SGHRS and CDR2 is YFSETQ. The CDR3 extends over 14 amino acids. The CDR3 is CASSVDRGPYEQYF. In nucleotides, the CDR3 is TGCGCCAGCAGCGTAGACAGGGGGCCCTACGAGCAGTACTTC.

This rearrangement joins TRBV25-1 to TRBJ2-3, with no clear D. The CDR3 totals 15 residues. Germline-derived CDR1 and CDR2 are MGHDK and SYGVNS. The V end was cut by 0 bases, the J end by 6 bases, with 13 bases between. The CDR3 is CASSEYIREWDTQYF. In DNA form, the CDR3 reads TGTGCCAGCAGTGAATATATTAGGGAATGGGATACGCAGTATTTT.

About this clonotype itself: This may arise from a read error, as a much more abundant clone is one base away. The chain recombines TRBV4-1 with TRBJ2-1; 9 positions agree with TRBD1. There are 17 residues in the CDR3. Germline CDR1 is MGHRA and CDR2 is YSYEKL. The CDR3 DNA sequence: TGCGACAGCAGCCAAGACCCGGGACAGGGCACTTACAATGAGCAGTTCTTC. This sequence encodes CDSSQDPGQGTYNEQFF.

The chain recombines TRBV30 with TRBJ2-7; 9 bases are shared with TRBD2. The J segment lost 2 bases and the V segment lost 3 bases, leaving 8 bases of the junction unmatched. From germline, CDR1 is GTSNPN and CDR2 SVGIG (reference sequence). CDR3 length: 15 residues. CDR3 coding DNA: TGTGCCTGGAGAGGCGGGAGGGACGGGGCCTACGAGCAGTACTTC. Protein product: CAWRGGRDGAYEQYF.

This clonotype was counted only a few times. CDR3 nucleotide sequence: TGTGCCAGCAGTTACTCGAATTGGGAGACCCAGTACTTC. This encodes CASSYSNWETQYF. V and J are TRBV6-6 and TRBJ2-5; D gene uncertain. Trimming took off 0 bases at V and 5 bases at J, with 7 bases between the two ends. The length of the CDR3 is 13 residues. Looked up from germline, CDR1 is MNHNY and CDR2 is SVGAGI (reference sequence).

The rearrangement uses TRBV10-2 and TRBJ1-1; TRBD1 agrees at 9 bases. Germline V CDR1 and CDR2: WSHSY, SAAADI. The CDR3 has 14 amino acids. Trimming at V came to 10 bases and at J to 5 bases, leaving 11 bases not matched to a gene. The CDR3 coding sequence is TGCGCCACCTATTCGGGACAGGGATCGACTGAAGCTTTCTTT. Amino acid sequence: CATYSGQGSTEAFF.

This clonotype appeared a few times. This rearrangement joins TRBV20-1 to TRBJ2-5; 14 nucleotides align to TRBD2. CDR3 length: 15 amino acids. CDR1 is DFQATT and CDR2 is SNEGSKA in the germline V gene (reference sequence). Trimming at V came to 5 bases and at J to 6 bases, leaving 8 bases not matched to a gene. The DNA for the CDR3 is TGCAGTGCTCAGATGACTAGCGGGGGGGGTAAGACCCAGTACTTC. It specifies CSAQMTSGGGKTQYF.

This clonotype was counted only a few times. The genes are TRBV24-1 and TRBJ1-2; D not certain. Trimming cost V 5 bases and J 2 bases, with 11 bases left between them. The CDR3 runs to 14 residues. Looked up from germline, CDR1 is KGHDR and CDR2 is SFDVKD. CDR3 sequence: CATSAGGSNYGYTF. The CDR3, as DNA: TGTGCCACCAGTGCCGGCGGTTCAAACTATGGCTACACCTTC.